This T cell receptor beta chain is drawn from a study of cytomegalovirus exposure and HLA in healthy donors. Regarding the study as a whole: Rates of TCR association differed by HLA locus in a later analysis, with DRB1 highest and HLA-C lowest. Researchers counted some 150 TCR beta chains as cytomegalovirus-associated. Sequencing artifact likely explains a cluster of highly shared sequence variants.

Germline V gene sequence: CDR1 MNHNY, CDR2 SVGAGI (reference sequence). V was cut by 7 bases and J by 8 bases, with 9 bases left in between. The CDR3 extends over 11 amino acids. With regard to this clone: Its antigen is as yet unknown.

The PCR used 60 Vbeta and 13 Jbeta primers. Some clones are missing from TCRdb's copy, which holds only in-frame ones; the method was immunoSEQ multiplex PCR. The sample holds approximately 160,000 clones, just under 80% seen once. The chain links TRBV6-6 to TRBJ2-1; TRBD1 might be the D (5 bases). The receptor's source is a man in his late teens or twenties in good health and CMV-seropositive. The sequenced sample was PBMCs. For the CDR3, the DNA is TGTGCCAGCACAGGGTTCGATGAGCAGTTCTTC. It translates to CASTGFDEQFF.